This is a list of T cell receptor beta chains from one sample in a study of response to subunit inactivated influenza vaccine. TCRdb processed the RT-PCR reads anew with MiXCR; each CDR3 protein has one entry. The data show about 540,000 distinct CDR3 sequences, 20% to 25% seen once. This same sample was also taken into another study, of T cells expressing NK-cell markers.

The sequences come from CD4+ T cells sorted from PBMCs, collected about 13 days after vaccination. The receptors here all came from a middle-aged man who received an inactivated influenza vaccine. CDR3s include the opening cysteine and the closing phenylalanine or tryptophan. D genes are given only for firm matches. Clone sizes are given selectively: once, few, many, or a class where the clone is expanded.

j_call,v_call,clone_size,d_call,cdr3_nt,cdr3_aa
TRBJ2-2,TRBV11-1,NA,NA,TGTGCCAGCAGCTTAAGGGTTGCGAGAATCAACAGGGAGAGCACCGGGGAGCTGTTTTTT,CASSLRVARINRESTGELFF
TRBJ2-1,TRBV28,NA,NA,TGTGCCAGCAGCCGCCGAGTGGCCTACAATGAGCAGTTCTTC,CASSRRVAYNEQFF
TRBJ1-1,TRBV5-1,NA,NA,TGCGCCAGCAGCTTGGCCATTACCACTGAAGCTTTCTTT,CASSLAITTEAFF
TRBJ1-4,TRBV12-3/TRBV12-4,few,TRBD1,TGTGCCAGCAGTCCCCTCCTCGGGACAGGCCTAAAACTGTTTTTT,CASSPLLGTGLKLFF
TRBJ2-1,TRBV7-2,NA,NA,TGTGCCAGCAGGTCCCTCTCGTACGGCAATGAGCAGTTCTTC,CASRSLSYGNEQFF
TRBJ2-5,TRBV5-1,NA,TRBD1,TGCGCCAGCAGCCCGGGACAGGGCTTTCCGGAGACCCAGTACTTC,CASSPGQGFPETQYF
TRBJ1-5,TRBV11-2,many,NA,TGTGCCAGCAGCTTAGATCCCCTCCAGCCCCAGCATTTT,CASSLDPLQPQHF
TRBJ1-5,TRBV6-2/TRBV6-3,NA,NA,TGTGCCAGCAGACAGCCGGGGGTTAATAGCAATCAGCCCCAGCATTTT,CASRQPGVNSNQPQHF
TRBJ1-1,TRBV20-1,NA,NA,TGCAGTGCTAGAGGACTTCCCCGGGAAGTGAACACTGAAGCTTTCTTT,CSARGLPREVNTEAFF
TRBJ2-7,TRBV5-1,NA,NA,TGCGCCAGCAGCTTGGAGAGGGCCCGAAGCTCCTACGAGCAGTACTTC,CASSLERARSSYEQYF
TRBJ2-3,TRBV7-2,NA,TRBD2,TGTGCCAGCAGCCCGGGACTAGCGGACACAGATACGCAGTATTTT,CASSPGLADTDTQYF
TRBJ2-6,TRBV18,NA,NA,TGTGCCAGCTCAGGCCTCGTTTTGGGACCGCCTGGGGCCAACGTCCTGACTTTC,CASSGLVLGPPGANVLTF
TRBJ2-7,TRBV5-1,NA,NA,TGCGCCAGCAGCACCGGGACCGCGGGGTCCTACGAGCAGTACTTC,CASSTGTAGSYEQYF
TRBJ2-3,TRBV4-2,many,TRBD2,TGTGCCAGCAGCCAAGATCAGGCGGGGGCAGATACGCAGTATTTT,CASSQDQAGADTQYF
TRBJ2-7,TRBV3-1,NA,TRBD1,TGTGCCAGCAGCAAATCCGGGACAGGGCTCGGGGAGCAGTACTTC,CASSKSGTGLGEQYF
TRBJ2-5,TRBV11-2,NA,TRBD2,TGTGCCAGCAGCTTAAAGCAGACCGGGGGGGAAGAGACCCAGTACTTC,CASSLKQTGGEETQYF
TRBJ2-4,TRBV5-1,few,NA,TGCGCCAGCAGCACTGGGACTCCTGTAGCCAAAAACATTCAGTACTTC,CASSTGTPVAKNIQYF
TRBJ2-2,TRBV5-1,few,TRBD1,TGCGCCAGCCGAGGACAGGGGGCCACCGGGGAGCTGTTTTTT,CASRGQGATGELFF
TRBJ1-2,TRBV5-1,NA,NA,TGCGCCAGCAGCTTGGACCCTCGGGCCACGAATGGCTACACCTTC,CASSLDPRATNGYTF
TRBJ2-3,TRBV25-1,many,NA,TGTGCCAGCTCGCAGGATGTGGCAGATACGCAGTATTTT,CASSQDVADTQYF
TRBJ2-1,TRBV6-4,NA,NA,TGTGCCAGCAGCCCAACAGGGTATCTGGGGGAGCAGTTCTTC,CASSPTGYLGEQFF
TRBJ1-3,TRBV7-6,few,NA,TGTGCCAGCAGCTTGGGGAATACTGGAAACACCATATATTTT,CASSLGNTGNTIYF
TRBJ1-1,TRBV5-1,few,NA,TGCGCCAGCAGCTTGGCGAATCCTGGCCCGGGGACTGAAGCTTTCTTT,CASSLANPGPGTEAFF
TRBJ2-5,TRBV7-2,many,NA,TGTGCCAGCGCTACGAGCAGGGAAGAGACCCAGTACTTC,CASATSREETQYF
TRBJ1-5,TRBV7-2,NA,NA,TGTGCCAGCAGCCCTGGTTGGGGCAATCAGCCCCAGCATTTT,CASSPGWGNQPQHF
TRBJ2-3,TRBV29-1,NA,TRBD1,TGCAGCGTTCTCGGGACAGGGGGCGCTCCAGATACGCAGTATTTT,CSVLGTGGAPDTQYF
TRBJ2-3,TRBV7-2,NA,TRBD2,TGTGCCAGCAGCTTATGGGCTAGCGGGGGCCGGGATACGCAGTATTTT,CASSLWASGGRDTQYF
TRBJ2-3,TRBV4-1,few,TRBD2,TGCGCCAGCAGCCACCCCGGGAGGAGCACAGATACGCAGTATTTT,CASSHPGRSTDTQYF
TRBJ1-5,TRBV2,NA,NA,TGTGCCAGCAGTGTGGAGGAGCGTAATCAGCCCCAGCATTTT,CASSVEERNQPQHF
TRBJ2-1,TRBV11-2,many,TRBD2,TGTGCCAGCAGCTTACGTTACATTAGCGGGAGGGCCGCCTACAATGAGCAGTTCTTC,CASSLRYISGRAAYNEQFF
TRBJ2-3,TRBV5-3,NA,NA,TGTGCCAGAAGCTTTAAGCGACAAACGTCCAGCACAGATACGCAGTATTTT,CARSFKRQTSSTDTQYF
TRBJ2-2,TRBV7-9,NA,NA,TGTGCCAGCAGCCCCCCCCTCGTAATTACCGGGGAGCTGTTTTTT,CASSPPLVITGELFF